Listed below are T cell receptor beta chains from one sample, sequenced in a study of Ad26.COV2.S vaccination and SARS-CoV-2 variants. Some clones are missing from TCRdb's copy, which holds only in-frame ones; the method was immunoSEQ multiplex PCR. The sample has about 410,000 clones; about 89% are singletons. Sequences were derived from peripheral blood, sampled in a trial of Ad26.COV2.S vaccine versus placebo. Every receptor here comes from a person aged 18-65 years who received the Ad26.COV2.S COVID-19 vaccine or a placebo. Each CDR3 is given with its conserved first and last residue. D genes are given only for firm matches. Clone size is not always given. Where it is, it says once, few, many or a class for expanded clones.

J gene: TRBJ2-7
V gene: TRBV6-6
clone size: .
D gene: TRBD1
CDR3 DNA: TGTGCCAGCAGCAAGGACAGGATCCCCTACGAGCAGTACTTC
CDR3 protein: CASSKDRIPYEQYF

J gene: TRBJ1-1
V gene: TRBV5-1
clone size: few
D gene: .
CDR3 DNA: TGCGCCAGCAGCTTGGACGGCGGGGTCACTGAAGCTTTCTTT
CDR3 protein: CASSLDGGVTEAFF

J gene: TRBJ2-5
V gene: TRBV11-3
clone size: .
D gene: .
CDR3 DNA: TGTGCCAGCAGCTTAGGGGGCGCGAGTAGGGAGACCCAGTACTTC
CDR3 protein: CASSLGGASRETQYF

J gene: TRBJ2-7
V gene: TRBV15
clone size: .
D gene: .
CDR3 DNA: TGTGCCACCAGCGGGCCCGGGGACCTCTACGAGCAGTACTTC
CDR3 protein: CATSGPGDLYEQYF

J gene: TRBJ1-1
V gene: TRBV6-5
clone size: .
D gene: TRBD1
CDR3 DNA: TGTGCCAGCAGTACCCACAGGGGGCCCACTGAAGCTTTCTTT
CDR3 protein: CASSTHRGPTEAFF

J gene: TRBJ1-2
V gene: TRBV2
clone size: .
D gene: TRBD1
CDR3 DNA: TGTGCCAGCACGGACAGGGGGCTAGTAGGTAACTATGGCTACACCTTC
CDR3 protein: CASTDRGLVGNYGYTF

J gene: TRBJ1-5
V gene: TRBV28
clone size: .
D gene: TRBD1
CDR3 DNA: TGTGCCAGCAGTTTCCCTGACAGGGCCCAGCCCCAGCATTTT
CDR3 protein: CASSFPDRAQPQHF

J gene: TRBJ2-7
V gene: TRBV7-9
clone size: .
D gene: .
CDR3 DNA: TGTGCCAGCAGCTTGGAGGGAGTAGCCTCCGAGCAGTACTTC
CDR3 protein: CASSLEGVASEQYF

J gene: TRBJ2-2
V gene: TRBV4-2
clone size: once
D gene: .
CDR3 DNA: TGTGCCAGCAGCCAAGGGGGCACCGGGGAGCTGTTTTTT
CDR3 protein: CASSQGGTGELFF

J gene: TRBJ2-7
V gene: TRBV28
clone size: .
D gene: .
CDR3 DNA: TGTGCCAGCAGCCCGGGACAACCCTACGAGCAGTACTTC
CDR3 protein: CASSPGQPYEQYF

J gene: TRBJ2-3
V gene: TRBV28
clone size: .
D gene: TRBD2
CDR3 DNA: TGTGCCAGCCAACTAGCGGGGGACACAGATACGCAGTATTTT
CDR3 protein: CASQLAGDTDTQYF

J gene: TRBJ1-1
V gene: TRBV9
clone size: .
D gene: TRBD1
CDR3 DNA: TGTGCCAGCAGCCCGCCCGGGACAGCGAACACTGAAGCTTTCTTT
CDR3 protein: CASSPPGTANTEAFF

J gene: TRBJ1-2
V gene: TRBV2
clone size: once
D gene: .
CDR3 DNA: TGTGCCAGCAGTGAATGGGCAGGGTTCTATGGCTACACCTTC
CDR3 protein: CASSEWAGFYGYTF

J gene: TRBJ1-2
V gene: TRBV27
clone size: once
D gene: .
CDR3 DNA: TGTGCCAGCAGTTTACACGGAAACTATGGCTACACCTTC
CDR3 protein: CASSLHGNYGYTF

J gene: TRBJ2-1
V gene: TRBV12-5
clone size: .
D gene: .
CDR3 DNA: TGTGCTAGTGGTAGGGGACACCCGAGCTCCTACAATGAGCAGTTCTTC
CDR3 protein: CASGRGHPSSYNEQFF

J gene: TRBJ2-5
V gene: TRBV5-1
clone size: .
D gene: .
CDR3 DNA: TGCGCCAGCGCAGGGAAGCGGGAGACCCAGTACTTC
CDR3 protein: CASAGKRETQYF

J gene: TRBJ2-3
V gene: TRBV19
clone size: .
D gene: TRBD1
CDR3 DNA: TGTGCCAGTAGTATGCGTGGGACAGACACAGATACGCAGTATTTT
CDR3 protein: CASSMRGTDTDTQYF

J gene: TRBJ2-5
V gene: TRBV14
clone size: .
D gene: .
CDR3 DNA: TGTGCCAGCAGCCAAGGGCTAGCGCCACAAGAGACCCAGTACTTC
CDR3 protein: CASSQGLAPQETQYF

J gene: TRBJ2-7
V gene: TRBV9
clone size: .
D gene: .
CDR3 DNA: TGTGCCAGCAGCTCCTCCCTGGTGGAGCAGTACTTC
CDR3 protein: CASSSSLVEQYF

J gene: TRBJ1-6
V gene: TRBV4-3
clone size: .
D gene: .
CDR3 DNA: TGCGCCAGCAGCCAAGATCAAGCGGGGGCCGGTTCACCCCTCCACTTT
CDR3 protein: CASSQDQAGAGSPLHF

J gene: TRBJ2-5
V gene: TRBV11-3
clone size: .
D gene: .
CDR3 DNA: TGTGCCAGCAGCAGTGGTGGGACCGTGGAGACCCAGTACTTC
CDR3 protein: CASSSGGTVETQYF

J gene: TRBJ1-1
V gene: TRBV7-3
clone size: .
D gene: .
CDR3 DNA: TGTGCCAGCAGCTTAAGACAGATACTGAACACTGAAGCTTTCTTT
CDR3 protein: CASSLRQILNTEAFF

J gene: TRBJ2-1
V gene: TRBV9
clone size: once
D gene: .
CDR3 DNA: TGTGCCAGCAGCGTAGGTGGTTCGGCCGCCTATGAGCAGTTCTTC
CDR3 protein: CASSVGGSAAYEQFF

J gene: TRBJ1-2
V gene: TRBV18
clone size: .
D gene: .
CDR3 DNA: TGTGCCAGCTCACCACCGGGGGTACTTAACTATGGCTACACCTTC
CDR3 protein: CASSPPGVLNYGYTF

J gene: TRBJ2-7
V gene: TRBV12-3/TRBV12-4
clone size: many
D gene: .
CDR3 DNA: TGTGCCAGCAGTGGGGGCGCCTACGAGCAGTACTTC
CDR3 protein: CASSGGAYEQYF

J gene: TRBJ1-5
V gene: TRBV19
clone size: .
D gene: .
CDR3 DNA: TGTGCCAGTATCCTCAGGGGCAGCAATCAGCCCCAGCATTTT
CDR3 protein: CASILRGSNQPQHF

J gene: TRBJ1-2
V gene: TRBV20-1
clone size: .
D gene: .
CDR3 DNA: TGCAGTGCTAGAGCAGAGACAGGCTACACCTTC
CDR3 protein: CSARAETGYTF

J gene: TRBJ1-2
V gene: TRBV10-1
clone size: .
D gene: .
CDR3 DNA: TGCGCCAGCAGTGTCCCAGGGAACTATGGCTACACCTTC
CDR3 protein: CASSVPGNYGYTF

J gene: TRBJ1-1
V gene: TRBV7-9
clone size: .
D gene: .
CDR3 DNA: TGTGCCAGCAGCTTAGGCCAAGTGAACACTGAAGCTTTCTTT
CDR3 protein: CASSLGQVNTEAFF

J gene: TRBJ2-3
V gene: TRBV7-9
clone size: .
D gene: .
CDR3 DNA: TGTGCCAGCAGCCCACCCACAGATACGCAGTATTTT
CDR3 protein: CASSPPTDTQYF

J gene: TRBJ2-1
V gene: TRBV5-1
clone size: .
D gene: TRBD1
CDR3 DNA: TGCGCCAGCAGCATGGGACAGGGGGCTGGGGAGCAGTTCTTC
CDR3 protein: CASSMGQGAGEQFF

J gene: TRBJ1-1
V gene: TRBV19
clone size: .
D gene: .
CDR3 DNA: TGTGCCACAAGAGGACCGATGATGAACACTGAAGCTTTCTTT
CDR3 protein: CATRGPMMNTEAFF

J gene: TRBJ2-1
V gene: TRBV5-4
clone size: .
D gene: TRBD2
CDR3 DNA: TGTGCCAGCAGCTTGGTGGGCGGGAGTGATGAGCAGTTCTTC
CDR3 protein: CASSLVGGSDEQFF

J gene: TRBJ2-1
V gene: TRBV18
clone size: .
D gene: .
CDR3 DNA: TGTGCCAGCTCCCTTGACCTAATTGGGGAGCAGTTCTTC
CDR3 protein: CASSLDLIGEQFF

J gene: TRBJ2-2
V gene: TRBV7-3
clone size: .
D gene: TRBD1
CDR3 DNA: TGTGCCAGCAGCTCGACAGGGGGCGACACCGGGGAGCTGTTTTTT
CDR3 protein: CASSSTGGDTGELFF

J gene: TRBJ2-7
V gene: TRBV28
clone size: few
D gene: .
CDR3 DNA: TGTGCCAGCGCTACATACGAGCAGTACTTC
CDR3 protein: CASATYEQYF

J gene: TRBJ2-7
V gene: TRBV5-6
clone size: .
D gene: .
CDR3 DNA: TGTGCCAGCATCAAGGACGGTTCCTACGAGCAGTACTTC
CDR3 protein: CASIKDGSYEQYF

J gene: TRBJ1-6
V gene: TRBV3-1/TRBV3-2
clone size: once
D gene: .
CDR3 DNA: TGTGCCAGCAGCCAAGTACCAGGTTCCGCTAATTCACCCCTCCACTTT
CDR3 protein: CASSQVPGSANSPLHF

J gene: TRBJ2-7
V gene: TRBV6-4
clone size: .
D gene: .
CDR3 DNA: TGTGCCAGCAGTGACTCGGAGGGAAACGAGCAGTACTTC
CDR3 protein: CASSDSEGNEQYF

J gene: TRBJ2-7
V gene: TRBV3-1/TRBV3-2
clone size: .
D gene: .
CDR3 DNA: TGTGCCAGCAGCAAAGGTGGGATGGGGGCCTACGAGCAGTACTTC
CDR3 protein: CASSKGGMGAYEQYF

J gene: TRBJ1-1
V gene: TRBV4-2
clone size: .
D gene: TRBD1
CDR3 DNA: TGTGCCAGCAGCCAAGTTGGGACAGGCACTGAAGCTTTCTTT
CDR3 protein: CASSQVGTGTEAFF

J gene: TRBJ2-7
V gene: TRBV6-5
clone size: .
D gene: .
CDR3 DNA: TGTGCCACTTATTTGACAGACTCCTACGAGCAGTACTTC
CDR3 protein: CATYLTDSYEQYF

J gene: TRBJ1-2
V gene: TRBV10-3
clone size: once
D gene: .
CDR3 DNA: TGTGCCATCACCAAGACAGAAAACTATGGCTACACCTTC
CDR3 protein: CAITKTENYGYTF

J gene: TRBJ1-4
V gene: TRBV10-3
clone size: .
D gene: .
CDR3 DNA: TGTGCCATCAGTGAGTCGAGTCAGGGTGGTGAAAAACTGTTTTTT
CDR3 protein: CAISESSQGGEKLFF

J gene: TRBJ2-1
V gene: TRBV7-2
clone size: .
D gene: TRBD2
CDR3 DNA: TGTGCCAGCAGCTTAGCGCGGGGGACCGAGCAGTTCTTC
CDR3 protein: CASSLARGTEQFF

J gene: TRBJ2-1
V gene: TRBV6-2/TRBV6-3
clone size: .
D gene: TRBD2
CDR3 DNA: TGTGCCAGCAGTTACCGGGGGACTAGCGGGGGATATCGCAATGAGCAGTTCTTC
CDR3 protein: CASSYRGTSGGYRNEQFF

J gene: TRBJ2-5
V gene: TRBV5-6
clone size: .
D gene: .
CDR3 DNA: TGTGCCAGCAGCTTACAAGAGACCCAGTACTTC
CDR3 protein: CASSLQETQYF

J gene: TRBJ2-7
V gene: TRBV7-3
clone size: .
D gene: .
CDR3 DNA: TGTGCCAGCAGCTTAATTCCAGGGGGGGAGCAGTACTTC
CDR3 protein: CASSLIPGGEQYF

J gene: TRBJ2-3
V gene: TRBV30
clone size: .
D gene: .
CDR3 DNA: TGTGCCTGGAGTGTACTCCTTAGAGATACGCAGTATTTT
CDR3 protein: CAWSVLLRDTQYF

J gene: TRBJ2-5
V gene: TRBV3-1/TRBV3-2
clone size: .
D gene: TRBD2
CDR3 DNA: TGTGCCAGCAGCTCCCGACTAGCTGAGAGGAGGGAGACCCAGTACTTC
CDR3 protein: CASSSRLAERRETQYF

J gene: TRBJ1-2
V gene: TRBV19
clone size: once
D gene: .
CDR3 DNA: TGTGCCTCCGGATCCCCGGCCCAATACTATGGCTACACCTTC
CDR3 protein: CASGSPAQYYGYTF

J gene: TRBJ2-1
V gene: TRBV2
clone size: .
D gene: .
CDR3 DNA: TGTGCCAGCACGAAGGACGGCGGAGTGGTGGTCAATGAGCAGTTCTTC
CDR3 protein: CASTKDGGVVVNEQFF

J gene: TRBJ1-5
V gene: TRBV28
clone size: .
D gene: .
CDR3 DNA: TGTGCCAGCACCTATAGCAATCAGCCCCAGCATTTT
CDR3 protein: CASTYSNQPQHF

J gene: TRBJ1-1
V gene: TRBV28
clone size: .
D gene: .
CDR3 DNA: TGTGCCAGCAGTCCGACGACAGGGAACACTGAAGCTTTCTTT
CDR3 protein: CASSPTTGNTEAFF

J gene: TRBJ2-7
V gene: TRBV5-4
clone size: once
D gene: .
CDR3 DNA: TGTGCCAGCAGCCCCGGGACTCAGGTCGTAAAGCAGTACTTC
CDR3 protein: CASSPGTQVVKQYF

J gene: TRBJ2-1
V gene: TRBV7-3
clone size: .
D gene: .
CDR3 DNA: TGTGCCAGCAGTTTGTCCGGGGCCCTCGTCCTTAACTACAATGAGCAGTTCTTC
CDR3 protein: CASSLSGALVLNYNEQFF

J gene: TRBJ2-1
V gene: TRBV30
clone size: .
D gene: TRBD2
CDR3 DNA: TGTGCCTGGACTAGCGGGAGAGGTTACAATGAGCAGTTCTTC
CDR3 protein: CAWTSGRGYNEQFF

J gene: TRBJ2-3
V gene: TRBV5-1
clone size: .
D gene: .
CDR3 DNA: TGCGCCAGCAGCTTAGAGGGTTCCCGGGGAGATACGCAGTATTTT
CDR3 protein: CASSLEGSRGDTQYF

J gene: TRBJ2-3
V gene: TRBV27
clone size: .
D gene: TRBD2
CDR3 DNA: TGTGCCAGCAGTTTGCGGGGGATAGATACGCAGTATTTT
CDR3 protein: CASSLRGIDTQYF